Below, 30 T cell receptor beta chains from the same sample are listed, as sequenced in a study of blood T cell repertoires in COVID-19. Sequenced by immunoSEQ multiplex PCR; TCRdb stores in-frame clones only, minus some. The table records more than 300,000 clones, roughly 89% of them present only once. Specimen: peripheral blood. The receptors shown here come from a woman in her late teens or twenties who had recovered from COVID-19.

This rearrangement joins TRBV9 to TRBJ1-3; TRBD1 might be the D (5 bases). The CDR3 loop spans 15 amino acids. V was cut by 5 bases and J by 4 bases, with 16 bases left in between. Germline V gene data show CDR1 as SGDLS and CDR2 as YYNGEE. CDR3 DNA: TGTGCCAGCAGTGGCATCGGGGGGGTCGGAAACACCATATATTTT. It is translated as CASSGIGGVGNTIYF.

The chain uses TRBV13 and TRBJ2-7, with 8 bases that match TRBD2. The CDR3 extends over 13 amino acids. V shed 5 bases, J shed 10 bases, and the junction held 10 bases outside the gene matches. Germline loops: CDR1 PRHDT, CDR2 FYEKMQ (reference sequence). The CDR3 bases are TGTGCCAGCAGCCTAACCCCGGGGGGGCCCCAGTACGTC. This sequence encodes CASSLTPGGPQYV.

V gene TRBV30 combines with J gene TRBJ1-4; D call uncertain. CDR1 and CDR2 (germline): GTSNPN, SVGIG (reference sequence). V was shortened by 5 bases and J by 8 bases, with 12 bases between the two germline ends. The CDR3 runs to 12 residues. CDR3 coding DNA: TGTGCCTGGCGGAGTGGTAACGAAAAACTGTTTTTT. It is translated as CAWRSGNEKLFF.

This clone has just one count. The chain combines TRBV19 with TRBJ2-1, with a weak D call TRBD1 (5 bases). The ends were cut back, 3 bases at V and 7 bases at J, with 10 bases in the middle. The CDR3 length is 13 residues. The germline V gene has CDR1 LNHDA and CDR2 SQIVND (reference sequence). This CDR3 reads CASSMEGANEQFF. The DNA of the CDR3 is TGTGCCAGTAGTATGGAAGGGGCAAATGAGCAGTTCTTC.

The V call is TRBV5-1, the J call TRBJ2-7; 7 nucleotides line up with TRBD2. The germline gives CDR1 SGHRS, CDR2 YFSETQ. Trimming at V came to 5 bases and at J to 7 bases, leaving 12 bases not matched to a gene. This CDR3 comprises 14 residues. CDR3 loop: CASRAYPLAAEQYV. Here the CDR3 DNA reads TGCGCCAGCAGAGCGTACCCCCTAGCGGCTGAGCAGTACGTC.

The chain couples TRBV28 to TRBJ2-3; D is perhaps TRBD2 (7 bases). Germline CDR1 is MDHEN and CDR2 is SYDVKM. CDR3 size: 16 residues. V was clipped by 5 bases and J by 0 bases, with 15 bases between them. In DNA, the CDR3 is TGTGCCAGCAGTCTTTCGGGGGGCATGAGCACAGATACGCAGTATTTT. This encodes CASSLSGGMSTDTQYF. The whole variable domain, remainder taken from reference TRBV28 and TRBJ2-3, is DVKVTQSSRYLVKRTGEKVFLECVQDMDHENMFWYRQDPGLGLRLIYFSYDVKMKEKGDIPEGYSVSREKKERFSLILESASTNQTSMYLCASSLSGGMSTDTQYFGPGTRLTVL.

The chain recombines TRBV19 with TRBJ1-2; 9 bases are shared with TRBD1. Unmatched junction bases numbered 19, after V lost 7 bases and J lost 1 base. CDR1 LNHDA and CDR2 SQIVND come from the germline V gene (reference sequence). The CDR3 contains 19 residues. CDR3 nucleotide sequence: TGTGCCAGTATCCATCTGACGGACAGGGGTGAGATCAATAACTATGGCTACACCTTC. This translates into CASIHLTDRGEINNYGYTF.

The rearrangement links TRBV4-3 to TRBJ2-3; 8 bases align to TRBD1. This CDR3 has 17 amino acids. J gave up 2 bases and V 1 base, and 8 bases lay outside the gene matches. CDR1 LGHNA and CDR2 YSLEER come from the germline V gene. CDR3 nucleotides: TGCGCCAGCAGCCAAGGGCTTACAGGGGGATCCACAGATACGCAGTATTTT. Its protein is CASSQGLTGGSTDTQYF.

V is TRBV7-9 and J is TRBJ1-2; possible D gene TRBD1, 6 bases. The length of the CDR3 is 13 residues. V shed 6 bases and J shed 1 base, with 9 bases lying between them. Germline-derived CDR1 and CDR2 are SEHNR and FQNEAQ (reference sequence). Written as DNA, the CDR3 is TGTGCCAGCAGTTTGGACAGTAACTATGGCTACACCTTC. Residues: CASSLDSNYGYTF.

This sequence joins TRBV6-5 and TRBJ2-7; 8 bases map to TRBD1. The CDR3 covers 13 residues. Germline CDR1 reads MNHEY; CDR2 reads SVGAGI. With 6 bases clipped from V and 2 bases from J, the junction kept 3 bases outside the gene matches. This CDR3 reads CASRQGAAYEQYV. In nucleotides, the CDR3 is TGTGCCAGCAGGCAGGGGGCTGCCTACGAGCAGTACGTC.

V usage is TRBV27 and J usage is TRBJ1-2; perhaps TRBD1 as D (6 bases). V was trimmed by 3 bases and J by 7 bases, leaving 12 bases between them. This CDR3 has 13 amino acids. The germline gives CDR1 MNHEY, CDR2 SMNVEV (reference sequence). In DNA, the CDR3 is TGTGCCAGCAGTTTTACAGGGTCTACTGGCTACACCTTC. It encodes CASSFTGSTGYTF.

The V gene is TRBV7-2, the J gene TRBJ2-1; 9 bases fit TRBD2. The V gene end was trimmed by 2 bases and the J gene end by 7 bases; junction bases not matched to a gene: 9. The CDR3 has 16 residues. The germline gives CDR1 SGHTA, CDR2 FQGNSA. CDR3 protein: CASSLSAGGRGNEQFF. The CDR3 DNA sequence: TGTGCCAGCAGCTTAAGTGCGGGAGGGAGGGGAAATGAGCAGTTCTTC. Combining the CDR3 with reference TRBV7-2 and TRBJ2-1 gives the whole variable domain GAGVSQSPSNKVTEKGKDVELRCDPISGHTALYWYRQSLGQGLEFLIYFQGNSAPDKSGLPSDRFSAERTGGSVSTLTIQRTQQEDSAVYLCASSLSAGGRGNEQFFGPGTRLTVL.

This rearrangement joins TRBV5-5 to TRBJ1-1; 9 bases map to TRBD1. Germline V gives CDR1 SGHKS, CDR2 YYEKEE (reference sequence). The CDR3 runs to 15 residues. V shed 3 bases and J 4 bases; nucleotides not matched to a gene: 7. The CDR3 bases are TGTGCCAGCAGCTCAGGACAGGGGTTGAGCACTGAAGCTTTCTTT. Its translation is CASSSGQGLSTEAFF.

In DNA, the CDR3 is TGTGCCTGGAGTGTTTATCGGCAGGCCGACACTGAAGCTTTCTTT. This encodes CAWSVYRQADTEAFF. The V and J genes are TRBV30 and TRBJ1-1; D uncertain. The length of the CDR3 is 15 residues. Trimming pared 0 bases from V and 3 bases from J, leaving 14 bases between. From germline, CDR1 is GTSNPN and CDR2 SVGIG (reference sequence).

The V and J genes are TRBV5-4 and TRBJ2-7, with TRBD2 matching 11 bases. CDR3 length equals 15 residues. In germline, CDR1 is SGHNT, CDR2 YYREEE (reference sequence). V was clipped by 4 bases and J by 6 bases; unmatched bases: 9. For the CDR3, the DNA is TGTGCCAGCAGCGATGGGCCGGGGACTAGCGGCGAGCAGTACGTC. Translated, it gives CASSDGPGTSGEQYV.

V and J are TRBV27 and TRBJ1-1; the match to TRBD1 covers 8 bases. The ends lost 5 bases at V and 0 bases at J; junction bases unmatched: 8. Germline V gene data show CDR1 as MNHEY and CDR2 as SMNVEV (reference sequence). This CDR3 is 16 amino acids long. CDR3 coding DNA: TGTGCCAGCAGTCAAGACAGGGGTGGGCTGAACACTGAAGCTTTCTTT. Amino acids: CASSQDRGGLNTEAFF.

This clone was counted between two and nine times. This chain links TRBV19 with TRBJ1-3, with D unclear. Per the germline V gene, CDR1 is LNHDA and CDR2 is SQIVND (reference sequence). The germline V and J ends were trimmed by 3 bases and 3 bases, with 12 bases remaining between them. The CDR3 totals 15 residues. The CDR3 DNA reads TGTGCCAGTAGTATTGGAGGGCGCCGTGGAAACACCATATATTTT. This codes for CASSIGGRRGNTIYF.

The V and J genes are TRBV29-1 and TRBJ1-1, with D perhaps TRBD1 (5 bases). The CDR3 has 15 residues. Germline assignment: CDR1 SQVTM and CDR2 ANQGSEA. V gave up 4 bases and J gave up 5 bases, with 20 bases separating them. The CDR3, as DNA: TGCAGCGTTGCAAAACTGAGTAAGGGGAGGACTGAAGCTTTCTTT. It codes for CSVAKLSKGRTEAFF.

The chain recombines TRBV1 with TRBJ2-7; the table's D call TRBD2 went unverified against the DNA. TRBV1 is a known pseudogene. CDR3 size: 17 residues. The CDR3: CTSSQEITSGNNYEQYV. CDR3 coding DNA: TGCACCAGCAGCCAAGAAATAACTAGCGGGAATAACTACGAGCAGTACGTC.

The sample holds a few counts of this clone. The chain links TRBV4-1 to TRBJ1-4; 9 nucleotides match TRBD1. This CDR3 spans 17 amino acids. The germline V gene encodes CDR1 MGHRA and CDR2 YSYEKL. V shed 4 bases, J shed 0 bases, and the junction held 6 bases outside the gene matches. CDR3 loop: CASSPRGQGSTNEKLFF. As DNA, the CDR3 is TGCGCCAGCAGCCCCCGGGGACAGGGATCAACTAATGAAAAACTGTTTTTT.

The CDR3 DNA is TGTGCCAGCAGCCAAGGCGGATTTAGCAATCAGCCCCAGCATTTT. Amino acids: CASSQGGFSNQPQHF. This chain links TRBV9 with TRBJ1-5; D ambiguous. This CDR3 is built from 15 residues. Trimming removed 4 bases from V and 0 bases from J, with 11 bases in between. CDR1 and CDR2 from the germline V gene are SGDLS and YYNGEE.

This clone was detected a few times. CDR3 sequence (DNA): TGTGCCAGCAGCCAACGGCCCAGGGGCCTTTATGAACTTTACGAGCAGTACGTC. This encodes CASSQRPRGLYELYEQYV. J is TRBJ2-7 and V is TRBV21-1; the table's D call of TRBD1 was not tested on the DNA. TRBV21-1 is reported as a pseudogene. The CDR3 sequence is 18 residues long.

The chain couples TRBV11-3 to TRBJ1-5; 8 bases are shared with TRBD1. The ends lost 4 bases at V and 6 bases at J; junction bases unmatched: 5. This CDR3 comprises 14 residues. Germline lookup yields CDR1 SGHNT and CDR2 YENEEA. The CDR3 here is CASSSGQVGQPQHF. The CDR3 coding sequence is TGTGCCAGCAGCTCGGGACAGGTCGGTCAGCCCCAGCATTTT.

V usage is TRBV7-2 and J usage is TRBJ2-1; a weak D match, TRBD2 (6 bases). V lost 3 bases and J lost 4, with 13 bases in between. The germline gives CDR1 SGHTA, CDR2 FQGNSA. The CDR3 spans 15 residues. CDR3: CASSFPGEAYNEQFF. CDR3 in DNA: TGTGCCAGCAGCTTTCCGGGGGAGGCTTACAATGAGCAGTTCTTC.

The chain links TRBV5-6 to TRBJ1-2; 12 nucleotides match TRBD1. Germline lookup yields CDR1 SGHDT and CDR2 YYEEEE. The V segment lost 3 bases and the J segment 0 bases; nucleotides outside the gene matches: 9. This CDR3 is 18 amino acids long. In DNA form, the CDR3 reads TGTGCCAGCAGCTCGCCTCGGGACAGGGGGCGTACTAACTATGGCTACACCTTC. It encodes CASSSPRDRGRTNYGYTF.

The V call is TRBV28, the J call TRBJ2-7; D call uncertain. V was cut by 2 bases and J by 2 bases, with 4 bases left in between. This CDR3 is 12 amino acids long. From germline, CDR1 is MDHEN and CDR2 SYDVKM. The CDR3 nucleotides read TGTGCCAGCAGTTTAAACACCTACGAGCAGTACGTC. It specifies CASSLNTYEQYV.

The chain links TRBV3-1 (or the pseudogene TRBV3-2) to TRBJ2-5, with 9 bases matching TRBD2. With 2 bases clipped from V and 1 base from J, the junction kept 2 bases outside the gene matches. The CDR3 has 15 amino acids. Germline V gene sequence: CDR1 LGHDT, CDR2 YNNKEL (reference sequence). The CDR3 nucleotides read TGTGCCAGCAGCCAAACTAGCGGGCTCCAAGAGACCCAGTACTTC. Residues: CASSQTSGLQETQYF.

The CDR3 loop reads CASSLKREKADTQYF. The DNA of the CDR3 is TGTGCCAGCAGCTTAAAGCGGGAGAAGGCAGATACGCAGTATTTT. The chain has TRBV5-4 and TRBJ2-3; 8 bases agree with TRBD2. The V and J ends lost 2 bases and 4 bases, in that order; junction bases with no gene match: 6. Germline V gene sequence: CDR1 SGHNT, CDR2 YYREEE (reference sequence). CDR3 length: 15 amino acids.

This chain joins TRBV3-1 (or the pseudogene TRBV3-2) and TRBJ1-6; perhaps TRBD1 as D (6 bases). Trimming left V 0 bases short and J 5 bases short, with 8 bases between. The CDR3 is 15 residues long. Per germline, CDR1 LGHDT and CDR2 YNNKEL (reference sequence). The CDR3 reads CASSQEGHDNSPLHF. For the CDR3, the DNA is TGTGCCAGCAGCCAAGAGGGACATGATAATTCACCCCTCCACTTT.

This clone showed up just once. V is TRBV5-4 and J is TRBJ2-5; 12 nucleotides match TRBD2. Losses at the gene ends were 5 bases for V and 1 base for J; bases not matched to a gene: 3. The CDR3 runs 15 residues. From germline, CDR1 is SGHNT and CDR2 YYREEE (reference sequence). The CDR3 region has the DNA TGTGCCAGCAGTGGGACTAGCGGGCCCCAAGAGACCCAGTACTTC. Protein product: CASSGTSGPQETQYF.